A single sample is the source of the 9 T cell receptor beta chains below, sequenced in a study of shared clonotypes between healthy human individuals. Naive CD8 populations comprised CD45RO-negative cells positively selected for CCR7, excluding terminally differentiated effector memory CD45RA+ cells. The repertoire was sequenced with immunoSEQ multiplex PCR; TCRdb's copy has only in-frame clones and lacks some. The data show about 2 million clones, approximately 94% seen once. The sample comprised naive CD8+ T cells sorted from blood. These receptors all stem from a man younger than 35 in good health.

This chain joins TRBV27 and TRBJ2-3, with 12 positions matching TRBD2. V lost 5 bases, J lost 5 bases, and 8 bases stayed unmatched. This CDR3 comprises 16 residues. Germline lookup yields CDR1 MNHEY and CDR2 SMNVEV (reference sequence). The CDR3 protein is CASSPLAGGDEDTQYF. The CDR3 DNA follows: TGTGCCAGCAGTCCTCTAGCGGGAGGGGATGAAGATACGCAGTATTTT.

V and J are TRBV5-6 and TRBJ2-3, with 9 bases fitting TRBD2. CDR1 is SGHDT and CDR2 is YYEEEE in the germline V gene. V shed 1 base and J 0 bases; nucleotides not matched to a gene: 3. This CDR3 is 16 amino acids long. CDR3 loop: CASSLSSGGSTDTQYF. In DNA form, the CDR3 reads TGTGCCAGCAGCTTGAGTAGCGGGGGCAGCACAGATACGCAGTATTTT.

Only a few counts were recorded for this clone. The chain is built from TRBV4-1 and TRBJ2-1, with TRBD1 as a possible D gene (6 bases). Trimming pared 6 bases from V and 7 bases from J, leaving 10 bases between. Per germline, CDR1 MGHRA and CDR2 YSYEKL. This CDR3 has 12 residues. The CDR3 loop is CASRGQRNEQFF. DNA for the CDR3: TGCGCCAGCAGAGGACAGCGGAATGAGCAGTTCTTC.

The rearrangement joins TRBV28 to TRBJ1-3; 7 bases fit TRBD1. The CDR3 loop spans 17 amino acids. The trim removed 3 bases at V and 0 bases at J, leaving 8 bases unmatched. From germline, CDR1 is MDHEN and CDR2 SYDVKM. In nucleotides, the CDR3 is TGTGCCAGCAGTTTCCCGACAGGGTCCTCCTCTGGAAACACCATATATTTT. This translates into CASSFPTGSSSGNTIYF. The entire variable domain, with the rest obtained from reference TRBV28 and TRBJ1-3, is as follows: DVKVTQSSRYLVKRTGEKVFLECVQDMDHENMFWYRQDPGLGLRLIYFSYDVKMKEKGDIPEGYSVSREKKERFSLILESASTNQTSMYLCASSFPTGSSSGNTIYFGEGSWLTVV.

CDR3 sequence: CASSQPGRRTEETQYF. The CDR3, as DNA: TGTGCCAGCAGCCAACCGGGACGGAGGACCGAAGAGACCCAGTACTTC. V and J are TRBV7-9 and TRBJ2-5; TRBD1 or TRBD2 may be the D gene (5 bases each). Trimming took 5 bases from V and 3 from J, leaving 19 bases between them. The germline CDR1 and CDR2 sequences are SEHNR and FQNEAQ (reference sequence). This CDR3 has 16 residues.

The genes are TRBV28 and TRBJ2-2, with D possibly being TRBD1 (5 bases). Germline V CDR1 and CDR2: MDHEN, SYDVKM. The CDR3 is 16 amino acids. Trimming left V 6 bases short and J 2 bases short, with 16 bases between. The CDR3 region is CASSHLVTDNTGELFF. Written as DNA, the CDR3 is TGTGCCAGCAGCCACTTAGTGACAGATAACACCGGGGAGCTGTTTTTT.

The CDR3 nucleotides read TGCGCCAGCAGCCAAGAGGGAGGGATACTTAACACCGGGGAGCTGTTTTTT. This codes for CASSQEGGILNTGELFF. The chain combines TRBV4-1 with TRBJ2-2; TRBD2 matches 7 bases. This CDR3 comprises 17 residues. Per the germline V gene, CDR1 is MGHRA and CDR2 is YSYEKL. Trimming cost V 0 bases and J 2 bases; bases outside gene matches: 6.

In the case of this clone: The sample contains more than one DNA sequence encoding this CDR3. In nucleotides, the CDR3 is TGTGCCACCAGCAGAGGGAGGGATACCGGGGAGCTGTTTTTT. Protein: CATSRGRDTGELFF. The V gene is TRBV15, the J gene TRBJ2-2; D possibly corresponds to TRBD2 (6 bases). The CDR3 sequence is 14 residues long. The V end lost 1 base, the J end lost 5 bases, and 8 bases lay between the germline ends. Per germline, CDR1 LNHNV and CDR2 YYDKDF (reference sequence).

The chain links TRBV13 to TRBJ2-7, with TRBD1 matching over 9 bases. CDR3 length: 14 amino acids. The junction had 5 bases not matched to a gene; V was cut back by 5 bases and J by 3 bases. Germline CDR1 reads PRHDT; CDR2 reads FYEKMQ (reference sequence). CDR3 coding DNA: TGTGCCAGCAGCCCCGGGGGACAGGGCTACGAGCAGTACTTC. It translates to CASSPGGQGYEQYF.